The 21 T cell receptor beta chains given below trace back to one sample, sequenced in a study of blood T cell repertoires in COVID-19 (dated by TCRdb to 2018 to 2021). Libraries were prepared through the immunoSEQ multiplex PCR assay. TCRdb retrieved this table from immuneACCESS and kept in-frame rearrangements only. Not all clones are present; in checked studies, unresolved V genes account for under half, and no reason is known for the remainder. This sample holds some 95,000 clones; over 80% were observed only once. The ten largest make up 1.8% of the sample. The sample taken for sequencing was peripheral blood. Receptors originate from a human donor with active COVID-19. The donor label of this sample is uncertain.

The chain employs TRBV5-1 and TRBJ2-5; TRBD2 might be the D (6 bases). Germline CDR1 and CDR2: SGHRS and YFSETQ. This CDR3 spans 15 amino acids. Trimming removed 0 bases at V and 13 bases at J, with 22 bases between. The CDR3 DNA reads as TGCGCCAGCAGCTTGGGTGAAACTAGCAGTAGGAATTGGTACTTC. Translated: CASSLGETSSRNWYF. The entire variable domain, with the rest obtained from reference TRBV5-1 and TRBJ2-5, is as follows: KAGVTQTPRYLIKTRGQQVTLSCSPISGHRSVSWYQQTPGQGLQFLFEYFSETQRNKGNFPGRFSGRQFSNSRSEMNVSTLELGDSALYLCASSLGETSSRNWYFGPGTRLLVL.

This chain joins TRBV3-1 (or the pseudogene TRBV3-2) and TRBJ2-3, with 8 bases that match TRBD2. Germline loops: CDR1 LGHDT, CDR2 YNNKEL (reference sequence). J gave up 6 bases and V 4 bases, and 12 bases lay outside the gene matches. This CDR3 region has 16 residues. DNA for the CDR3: TGTGCCAGCAGCCGCGGATTAGCGGGGTTGGGGGATACGCAGTATTTT. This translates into CASSRGLAGLGDTQYF.

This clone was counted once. CDR3 loop: CASSRSEGGANYGYTF. The CDR3 nucleotides read TGTGCCAGCAGTCGATCCGAAGGGGGAGCCAACTATGGCTACACCTTC. The rearrangement joins TRBV6-6 to TRBJ1-2, with D tentatively TRBD1 (6 bases). Germline V gene sequence: CDR1 MNHNY, CDR2 SVGAGI (reference sequence). The V end was cut by 5 bases, the J end by 2 bases, with 18 bases between. The CDR3 length is 16 residues.

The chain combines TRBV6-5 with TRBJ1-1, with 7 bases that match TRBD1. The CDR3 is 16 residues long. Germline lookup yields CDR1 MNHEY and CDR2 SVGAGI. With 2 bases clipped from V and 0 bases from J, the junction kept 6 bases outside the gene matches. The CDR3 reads CASSYLPGTVNTEAFF. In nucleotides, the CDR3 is TGTGCCAGCAGTTACCTTCCCGGGACAGTGAACACTGAAGCTTTCTTT.

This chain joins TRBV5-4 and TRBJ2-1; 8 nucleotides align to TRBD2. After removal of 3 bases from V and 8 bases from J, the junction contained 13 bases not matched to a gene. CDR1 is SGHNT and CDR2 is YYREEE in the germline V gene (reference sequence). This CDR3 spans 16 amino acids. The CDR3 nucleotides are TGTGCCAGCAGCTCATTGAGGGTAGCGGGGTGGGATGAGCAGTTCTTC. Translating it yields CASSSLRVAGWDEQFF.

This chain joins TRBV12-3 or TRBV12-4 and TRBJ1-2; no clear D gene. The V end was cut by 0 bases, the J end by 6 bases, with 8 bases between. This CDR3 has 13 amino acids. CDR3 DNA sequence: TGTGCCAGCAGTTTAGCCCGGGTGGATGGCTACACCTTC. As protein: CASSLARVDGYTF.

The CDR3 nucleotides read TGTGCCAGCTCGGTATTCGGGACTAGCCAAGAGACCCAGTACTTC. This codes for CASSVFGTSQETQYF. V and J are TRBV3-1 (or the pseudogene TRBV3-2) and TRBJ2-5; 8 bases line up with TRBD2. After removal of 8 bases from V and 1 base from J, the junction contained 9 bases not matched to a gene. The CDR3 is made up of 15 amino acids. Germline lookup yields CDR1 LGHDT and CDR2 YNNKEL (reference sequence).

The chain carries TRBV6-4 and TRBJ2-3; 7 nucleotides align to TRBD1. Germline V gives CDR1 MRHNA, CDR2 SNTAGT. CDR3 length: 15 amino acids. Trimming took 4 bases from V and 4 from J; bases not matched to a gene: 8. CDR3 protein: CASSVSGGRADTQYF. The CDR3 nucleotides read TGTGCCAGCAGTGTCTCAGGGGGTAGGGCAGATACGCAGTATTTT.

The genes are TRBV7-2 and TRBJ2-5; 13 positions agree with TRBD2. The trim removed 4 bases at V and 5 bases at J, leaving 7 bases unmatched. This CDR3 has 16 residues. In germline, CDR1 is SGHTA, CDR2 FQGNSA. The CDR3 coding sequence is TGTGCCAGCAGCTCCGGACTAGCGGGGGTGATTGAGACCCAGTACTTC. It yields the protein CASSSGLAGVIETQYF.

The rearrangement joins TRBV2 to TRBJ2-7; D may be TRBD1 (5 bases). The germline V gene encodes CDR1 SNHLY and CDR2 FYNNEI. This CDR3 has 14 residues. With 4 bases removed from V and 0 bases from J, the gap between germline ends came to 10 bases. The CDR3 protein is CASSVQATSYEQYF. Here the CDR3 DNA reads TGTGCCAGCAGTGTACAGGCTACCTCCTACGAGCAGTACTTC.

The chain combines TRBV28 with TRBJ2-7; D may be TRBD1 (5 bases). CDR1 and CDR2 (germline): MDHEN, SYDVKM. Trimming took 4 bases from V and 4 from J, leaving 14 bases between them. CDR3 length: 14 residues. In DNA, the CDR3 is TGTGCCAGCAGTTCTCTGGGGCCTCTATACGAGCAGTACTTC. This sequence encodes CASSSLGPLYEQYF.

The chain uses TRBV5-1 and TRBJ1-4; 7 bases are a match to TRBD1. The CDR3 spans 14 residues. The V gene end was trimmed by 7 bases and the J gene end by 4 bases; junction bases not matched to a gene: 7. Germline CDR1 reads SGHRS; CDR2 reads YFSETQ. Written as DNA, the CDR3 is TGCGCCAGCCGACCGGGACAGTTTAATGAAAAACTGTTTTTT. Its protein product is CASRPGQFNEKLFF.

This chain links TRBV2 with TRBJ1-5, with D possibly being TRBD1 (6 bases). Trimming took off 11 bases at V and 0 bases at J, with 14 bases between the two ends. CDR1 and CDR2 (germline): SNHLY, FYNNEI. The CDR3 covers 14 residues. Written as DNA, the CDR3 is TGTGCCGGCTCCTGGACAGTTAGCAATCAGCCCCAGCATTTT. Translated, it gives CAGSWTVSNQPQHF.

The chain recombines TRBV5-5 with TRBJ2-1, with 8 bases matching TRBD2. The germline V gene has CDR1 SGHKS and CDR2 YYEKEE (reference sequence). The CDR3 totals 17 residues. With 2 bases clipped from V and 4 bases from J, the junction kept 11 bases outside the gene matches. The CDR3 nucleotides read TGTGCCAGCAGCTTAATAATTATAGCGGGGAAGTACAATGAGCAGTTCTTC. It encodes CASSLIIIAGKYNEQFF.

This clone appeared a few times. CDR3 amino acids: CASSRTPGQGQDEQYF. The DNA of the CDR3 is TGTGCCAGCTCACGAACCCCAGGACAGGGGCAGGACGAGCAGTACTTC. V usage is TRBV18 and J usage is TRBJ2-7, with 9 bases aligning to TRBD1. Germline V gene lookup returns CDR1 KGHSH and CDR2 LQKENI. The trim removed 4 bases at V and 5 bases at J, leaving 12 bases unmatched. CDR3 length equals 16 residues. Complete variable domain (other parts from reference TRBV18 and TRBJ2-7): NAGVMQNPRHLVRRRGQEARLRCSPMKGHSHVYWYRQLPEEGLKFMVYLQKENIIDESGMPKERFSAEFPKEGPSILRIQQVVRGDSAAYFCASSRTPGQGQDEQYFGPGTRLTVT.

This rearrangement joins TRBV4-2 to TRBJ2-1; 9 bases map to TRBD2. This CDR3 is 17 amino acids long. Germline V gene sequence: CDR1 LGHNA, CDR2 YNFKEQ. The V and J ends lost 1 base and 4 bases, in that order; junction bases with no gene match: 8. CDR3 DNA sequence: TGTGCCAGCAGCCAAGGAGCAAAGCGGGGGGATTACAATGAGCAGTTCTTC. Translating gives CASSQGAKRGDYNEQFF.

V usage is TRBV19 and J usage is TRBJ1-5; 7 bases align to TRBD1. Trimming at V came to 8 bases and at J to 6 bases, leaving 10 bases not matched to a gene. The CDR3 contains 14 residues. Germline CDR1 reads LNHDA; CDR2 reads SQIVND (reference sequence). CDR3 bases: TGTGCCAGTCAGGGATTAGGGGGCCTTCAGCCCCAGCATTTT. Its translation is CASQGLGGLQPQHF.

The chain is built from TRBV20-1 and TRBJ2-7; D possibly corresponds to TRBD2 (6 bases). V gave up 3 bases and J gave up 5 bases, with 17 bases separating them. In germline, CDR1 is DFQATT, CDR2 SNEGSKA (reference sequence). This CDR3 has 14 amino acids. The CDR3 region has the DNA TGCAGTGCTAGTGACGGGACTTTTAACAACGAGCAGTACTTC. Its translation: CSASDGTFNNEQYF.

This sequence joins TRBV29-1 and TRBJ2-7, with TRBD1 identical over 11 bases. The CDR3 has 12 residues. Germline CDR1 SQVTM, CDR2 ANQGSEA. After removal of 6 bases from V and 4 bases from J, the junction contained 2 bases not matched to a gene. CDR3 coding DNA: TGCAGCGTAGGACAGGGGGCATACGAGCAGTACTTC. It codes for CSVGQGAYEQYF.

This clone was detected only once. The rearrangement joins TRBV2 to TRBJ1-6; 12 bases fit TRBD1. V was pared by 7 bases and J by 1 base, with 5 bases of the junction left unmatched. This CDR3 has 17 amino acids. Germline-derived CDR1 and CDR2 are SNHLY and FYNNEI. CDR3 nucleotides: TGTGCCAGCAAAAGGGACAGGGGGCTATCCTATAATTCACCCCTCCACTTT. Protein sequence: CASKRDRGLSYNSPLHF.

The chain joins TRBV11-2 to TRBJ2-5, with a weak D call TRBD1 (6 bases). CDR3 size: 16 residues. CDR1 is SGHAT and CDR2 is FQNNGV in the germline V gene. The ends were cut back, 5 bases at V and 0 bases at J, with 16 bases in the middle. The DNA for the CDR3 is TGTGCCAGCAGCCGCCCCAGACAGGTGTACCAAGAGACCCAGTACTTC. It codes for CASSRPRQVYQETQYF.